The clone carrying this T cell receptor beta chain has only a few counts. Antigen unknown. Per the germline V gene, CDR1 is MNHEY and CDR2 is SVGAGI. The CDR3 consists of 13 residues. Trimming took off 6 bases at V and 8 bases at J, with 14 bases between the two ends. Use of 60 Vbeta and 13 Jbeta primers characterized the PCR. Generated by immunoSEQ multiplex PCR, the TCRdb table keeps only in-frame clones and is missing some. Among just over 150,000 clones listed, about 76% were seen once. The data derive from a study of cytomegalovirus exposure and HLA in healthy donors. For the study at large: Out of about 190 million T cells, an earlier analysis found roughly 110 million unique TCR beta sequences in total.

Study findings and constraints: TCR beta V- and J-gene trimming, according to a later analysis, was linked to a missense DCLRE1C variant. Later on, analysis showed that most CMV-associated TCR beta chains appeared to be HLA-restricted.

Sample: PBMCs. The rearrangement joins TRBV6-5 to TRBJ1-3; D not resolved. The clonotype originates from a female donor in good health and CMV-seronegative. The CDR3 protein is CASRNSVGYTIYF. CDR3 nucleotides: TGTGCCAGCAGAAACTCGGTCGGGTACACCATATATTTT.